Below, 29 T cell receptor beta chains from the same sample are listed, as sequenced in a study of cytomegalovirus exposure and HLA in healthy donors. PCR involved 60 Vbeta and 13 Jbeta primers. Method: immunoSEQ multiplex PCR; TCRdb's copy keeps in-frame clones and lacks some. Reported are roughly 120,000 clones; the ten largest clones contain 1%. The sample consisted of PBMCs. All receptors derive from a man younger than 35 in good health and CMV-seronegative.

V usage is TRBV27 and J usage is TRBJ1-1, with D uncertain. The CDR3 loop spans 15 amino acids. Germline V gene lookup returns CDR1 MNHEY and CDR2 SMNVEV (reference sequence). Trimming removed 0 bases from V and 4 bases from J, with 12 bases in between. CDR3 sequence: CASSLSTRGGTEAFF. The CDR3 nucleotides read TGTGCCAGCAGTTTATCGACGCGGGGTGGCACTGAAGCTTTCTTT.

The rearrangement links TRBV19 to TRBJ2-7; 10 nucleotides align to TRBD1. The V gene end was trimmed by 3 bases and the J gene end by 3 bases; junction bases not matched to a gene: 2. The germline V gene encodes CDR1 LNHDA and CDR2 SQIVND (reference sequence). This CDR3 is built from 14 residues. CDR3 sequence reads: CASSIGQGGYEQYF. Written as DNA, the CDR3 is TGTGCCAGTAGTATCGGACAGGGGGGCTACGAGCAGTACTTC.

This chain joins TRBV19 and TRBJ1-1, with TRBD1 matching over 7 bases. The CDR3 is made up of 16 amino acids. Germline V gene lookup returns CDR1 LNHDA and CDR2 SQIVND (reference sequence). V gave up 7 bases and J gave up 0 bases; unmatched junction bases: 11. The CDR3 DNA is TGTGCCAGTATGGAGGGGGCGAACGGCATGAACACTGAAGCTTTCTTT. Encoded protein: CASMEGANGMNTEAFF.

V and J are TRBV4-2 and TRBJ1-1; 7 bases fit TRBD1. This CDR3 contains 14 residues. In germline, CDR1 is LGHNA, CDR2 YNFKEQ. V shed 4 bases and J 5 bases; nucleotides not matched to a gene: 7. The CDR3 nucleotides are TGTGCCAGCAGCCGTACAGGGGTGGGTACTGAAGCTTTCTTT. Its translation is CASSRTGVGTEAFF.

The rearrangement joins TRBV11-2 to TRBJ1-2; D perhaps matches TRBD1 (6 bases). V was pared by 5 bases and J by 2 bases, with 12 bases between. Germline loops: CDR1 SGHAT, CDR2 FQNNGV. The CDR3 runs 14 residues. CDR3 sequence (DNA): TGTGCCAGCAGCCCTATAAGGGGGAACTATGGCTACACCTTC. It specifies CASSPIRGNYGYTF.

The chain couples TRBV4-2 to TRBJ1-3, with 10 bases identical to TRBD1. Trimming removed 4 bases from V and 4 bases from J; junction bases left unmatched: 13. CDR1 is LGHNA and CDR2 is YNFKEQ in the germline V gene. This CDR3 has 18 amino acids. CDR3 sequence (DNA): TGTGCCAGCAGCCGAAAAACCGACAGGGGGCTGGCAGGAAACACCATATATTTT. This encodes CASSRKTDRGLAGNTIYF.

The chain joins TRBV11-2 to TRBJ2-7; D is possibly TRBD2 (6 bases). Germline loops: CDR1 SGHAT, CDR2 FQNNGV. With 0 bases removed from V and 6 bases from J, the gap between germline ends came to 18 bases. The CDR3 has 16 residues. CDR3 DNA sequence: TGTGCCAGCAGCTTAGATCGTAGCGGACCCCCAAGCGAGCAGTACTTC. Protein sequence: CASSLDRSGPPSEQYF.

The J gene is TRBJ1-1, the V gene TRBV5-4; a weak D match, TRBD1 (5 bases). The V gene lost 4 bases and the J gene lost 1 base, with 14 bases spanning the gap. The CDR3 sequence is 15 residues long. Looked up from germline, CDR1 is SGHNT and CDR2 is YYREEE (reference sequence). The CDR3 region is CASSPRGVGNTEAFF. CDR3 sequence (DNA): TGTGCCAGCAGCCCCCGGGGGGTAGGGAACACTGAAGCTTTCTTT.

CDR3 DNA: TGCGCCAGCAGCTTGGCCGGGGGAGCCAAAAACATTCAGTACTTC. This codes for CASSLAGGAKNIQYF. This chain links TRBV5-1 with TRBJ2-4; a possible D gene is TRBD2 (6 bases). This CDR3 contains 15 residues. V shed 0 bases and J shed 0 bases, with 7 bases lying between them. CDR1 is SGHRS, CDR2 YFSETQ, per germline. Complete variable domain (other parts from reference TRBV5-1 and TRBJ2-4): KAGVTQTPRYLIKTRGQQVTLSCSPISGHRSVSWYQQTPGQGLQFLFEYFSETQRNKGNFPGRFSGRQFSNSRSEMNVSTLELGDSALYLCASSLAGGAKNIQYFGAGTRLSVL.

This chain links TRBV15 with TRBJ2-3; 13 bases map to TRBD2. The CDR3 length is 16 residues. The germline V gene has CDR1 LNHNV and CDR2 YYDKDF (reference sequence). After removal of 5 bases from V and 4 bases from J, the junction contained 6 bases not matched to a gene. As DNA, the CDR3 is TGTGCCACCAGCCCCCGACTAGCGGGAGGCGCAGATACGCAGTATTTT. Residues: CATSPRLAGGADTQYF.

The chain has TRBV27 and TRBJ1-1; 11 nucleotides align to TRBD1. V shed 5 bases, J shed 3 bases, and the junction held 8 bases outside the gene matches. The CDR3 runs to 16 residues. The germline CDR1 and CDR2 sequences are MNHEY and SMNVEV (reference sequence). CDR3: CASSPQGQGGDTEAFF. DNA for the CDR3: TGTGCCAGCAGTCCCCAGGGACAGGGGGGCGACACTGAAGCTTTCTTT.

The chain couples TRBV7-7 to TRBJ2-5; the D gene is possibly TRBD2 (5 bases). Germline lookup yields CDR1 SSHAT and CDR2 FNYEAQ (reference sequence). The ends were cut back, 5 bases at V and 2 bases at J, with 18 bases in the middle. The CDR3 runs 16 residues. The CDR3, as DNA: TGTGCCAGCAGCCCCGGGTGGAGTGGCGGGCAAGAGACCCAGTACTTC. Amino acid sequence: CASSPGWSGGQETQYF.

The V gene is TRBV30, the J gene TRBJ1-3, with D tentatively TRBD1 (6 bases). Germline CDR1 is GTSNPN and CDR2 is SVGIG (reference sequence). Deletions cut 5 bases from V and 6 bases from J, with 20 bases between. The CDR3 runs 15 residues. CDR3 sequence (DNA): TGTGCCTGGGGGGGCCCGGGATCTTTCGCAAACACCATATATTTT. This encodes CAWGGPGSFANTIYF.

The chain has TRBV27 and TRBJ2-5, with a possible D match to TRBD1 (6 bases). The end of the DNA aligns better with TRBJ2-7, so the J call may be wrong. CDR3 length: 13 residues. Per the germline V gene, CDR1 is MNHEY and CDR2 is SMNVEV (reference sequence). CDR3 coding DNA: TGTGCCAGCAGTTTAACTACAGGGTACGAGCAGTACTTC. Translated: CASSLTTGYEQYF.

This rearrangement joins TRBV11-2 to TRBJ2-7; no clear D. CDR3 length equals 14 residues. Per the germline V gene, CDR1 is SGHAT and CDR2 is FQNNGV. Trimming pared 2 bases from V and 6 bases from J, leaving 14 bases between. The chain's CDR3 is CASSLSGSSVEQYF. The CDR3 bases are TGTGCCAGCAGCTTATCCGGGTCCTCCGTCGAGCAGTACTTC. Drawing the rest from reference TRBV11-2 and TRBJ2-7, the complete variable domain is EAGVAQSPRYKIIEKRQSVAFWCNPISGHATLYWYQQILGQGPKLLIQFQNNGVVDDSQLPKDRFSAERLKGVDSTLKIQPAKLEDSAVYLCASSLSGSSVEQYFGPGTRLTVT.

The chain carries TRBV28 and TRBJ2-5; D might be TRBD1 (6 bases). Per the germline V gene, CDR1 is MDHEN and CDR2 is SYDVKM. CDR3 size: 19 residues. Trimming took 4 bases from V and 5 from J, leaving 29 bases between them. DNA for the CDR3: TGTGCCAGCAGTTCGCCCCGGAATAAGGGACAACATCTCGGGGAGACCCAGTACTTC. Encoded protein: CASSSPRNKGQHLGETQYF.

The chain recombines TRBV18 with TRBJ1-5, with D unresolved. The CDR3 covers 12 residues. Germline V gene data show CDR1 as KGHSH and CDR2 as LQKENI. The ends were cut back, 3 bases at V and 9 bases at J, with 9 bases in the middle. Here the CDR3 DNA reads TGTGCCAGCTCACCGTCCCCCGGGCCCCAGCATTTT. Amino acids: CASSPSPGPQHF.

The chain links TRBV18 to TRBJ1-1; the D is unclear. The CDR3 totals 15 residues. The V end lost 1 base, the J end lost 4 bases, and 13 bases lay between the germline ends. From germline, CDR1 is KGHSH and CDR2 LQKENI. The CDR3 protein is CASSPHEETGTEAFF. CDR3 DNA sequence: TGTGCCAGCTCACCACACGAGGAGACGGGCACTGAAGCTTTCTTT.

The J gene is TRBJ2-7, the V gene TRBV2; a weak D match, TRBD2 (6 bases). Trimming took off 5 bases at V and 3 bases at J, with 20 bases between the two ends. Germline assignment: CDR1 SNHLY and CDR2 FYNNEI. The length of the CDR3 is 16 residues. The CDR3 nucleotides are TGTGCCAGCAGTCTCCCCGGGGGTAGCGGAAACTACGAGCAGTACTTC. Protein sequence: CASSLPGGSGNYEQYF.

The chain employs TRBV7-9 and TRBJ2-7, with 8 bases identical to TRBD1. The trim removed 5 bases at V and 3 bases at J, leaving 6 bases unmatched. The CDR3 is 14 residues long. Germline V gene data show CDR1 as SEHNR and CDR2 as FQNEAQ (reference sequence). The CDR3 spells CASSRNGQGYEQYF. For the CDR3, the DNA is TGTGCCAGCAGCCGTAACGGACAGGGCTACGAGCAGTACTTC. Full variable domain (rest looked up from reference TRBV7-9 and TRBJ2-7): DTGVSQNPRHKITKRGQNVTFRCDPISEHNRLYWYRQTLGQGPEFLTYFQNEAQLEKSRLLSDRFSAERPKGSFSTLEIQRTEQGDSAMYLCASSRNGQGYEQYFGPGTRLTVT.

The rearrangement joins TRBV19 to TRBJ1-2; 11 nucleotides match TRBD1. The CDR3 sequence is 13 residues long. CDR1 LNHDA and CDR2 SQIVND come from the germline V gene (reference sequence). The junction had 6 bases not matched to a gene; V was cut back by 5 bases and J by 10 bases. CDR3 sequence: CASSERTGGAYTF. The CDR3 DNA reads TGTGCCAGTAGTGAAAGGACAGGGGGCGCCTACACCTTC.

J is TRBJ2-7 and V is TRBV30; 8 bases line up with TRBD1. Trimming took 4 bases from V and 1 from J; bases not matched to a gene: 6. This CDR3 is built from 14 residues. Germline V gives CDR1 GTSNPN, CDR2 SVGIG (reference sequence). CDR3 coding DNA: TGTGCCTGGACAGCACAGGGGGGTTCCTACGAGCAGTACTTC. This sequence encodes CAWTAQGGSYEQYF.

V usage is TRBV25-1 and J usage is TRBJ2-2, with 12 bases aligning to TRBD2. The CDR3 is made up of 16 amino acids. Unmatched junction bases numbered 7, after V lost 6 bases and J lost 5 bases. Germline V gives CDR1 MGHDK, CDR2 SYGVNS. CDR3 sequence: CASRRAGTSGTGELFF. CDR3 coding DNA: TGTGCCAGCAGGCGGGCCGGGACTAGCGGGACCGGGGAGCTGTTTTTT.

The rearrangement links TRBV5-1 to TRBJ2-1, with D possibly matching TRBD2 (6 bases). The V end was cut by 0 bases, the J end by 3 bases, with 16 bases between. There are 17 residues in the CDR3. Germline V gene lookup returns CDR1 SGHRS and CDR2 YFSETQ. As DNA, the CDR3 is TGCGCCAGCAGCTTGGGTACCCGGGGAGGTGACTACAATGAGCAGTTCTTC. Translation: CASSLGTRGGDYNEQFF. The full variable domain, completed using reference TRBV5-1 and TRBJ2-1, is KAGVTQTPRYLIKTRGQQVTLSCSPISGHRSVSWYQQTPGQGLQFLFEYFSETQRNKGNFPGRFSGRQFSNSRSEMNVSTLELGDSALYLCASSLGTRGGDYNEQFFGPGTRLTVL.

The chain combines TRBV5-4 with TRBJ2-7; perhaps TRBD1 as D (6 bases). Deletions cut 4 bases from V and 7 bases from J, with 21 bases between. There are 15 residues in the CDR3. Germline values: CDR1 SGHNT, CDR2 YYREEE (reference sequence). The CDR3 reads CASSLGRGGSGEQYF. CDR3 coding DNA: TGTGCCAGCAGCCTCGGACGAGGGGGATCGGGGGAGCAGTACTTC.

The J gene is TRBJ2-7, the V gene TRBV28, with 11 bases matching TRBD2. CDR3 length equals 15 residues. Germline trimming cut 3 bases from V and 3 bases from J; bases unmatched to any gene: 4. The V gene's germline CDR1 is MDHEN and CDR2 SYDVKM. CDR3 nucleotide sequence: TGTGCCAGCAGTTTTTTTGGGACTAGCGGCTACGAGCAGTACTTC. Encoded protein: CASSFFGTSGYEQYF.

The chain employs TRBV5-5 and TRBJ1-5; perhaps TRBD1 as D (6 bases). Germline lookup yields CDR1 SGHKS and CDR2 YYEKEE (reference sequence). This CDR3 has 16 amino acids. Trimming took off 0 bases at V and 0 bases at J, with 10 bases between the two ends. CDR3 nucleotides: TGTGCCAGCAGCTTGGCGACAGGAAATAGCAATCAGCCCCAGCATTTT. This codes for CASSLATGNSNQPQHF.

The V gene is TRBV10-3, the J gene TRBJ1-5; a weak D match, TRBD1 (6 bases). V was cut by 6 bases and J by 1 base, with 16 bases left in between. The CDR3 has 16 amino acids. The germline V gene has CDR1 ENHRY and CDR2 SYGVKD. In DNA, the CDR3 is TGTGCCATCAGCCCCCAGGGGTTAAGCAGCAATCAGCCCCAGCATTTT. Translation gives CAISPQGLSSNQPQHF.

This chain connects TRBV29-1 to TRBJ2-2; D is unresolved. Deletions cut 6 bases from V and 4 bases from J, with 6 bases between. The CDR3 covers 11 residues. The germline V gene encodes CDR1 SQVTM and CDR2 ANQGSEA. This CDR3 reads CSVSGTGELFF. The CDR3 DNA reads TGCAGCGTCTCGGGCACCGGGGAGCTGTTTTTT.